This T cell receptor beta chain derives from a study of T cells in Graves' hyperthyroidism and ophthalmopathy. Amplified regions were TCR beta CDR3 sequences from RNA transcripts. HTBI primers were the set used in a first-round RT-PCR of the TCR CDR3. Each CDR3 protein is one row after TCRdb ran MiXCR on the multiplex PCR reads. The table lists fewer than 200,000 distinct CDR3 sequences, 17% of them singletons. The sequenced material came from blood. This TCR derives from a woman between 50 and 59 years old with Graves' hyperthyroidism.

The CDR3 sequence is CASSVGEQGNNSPLHF. DNA of the CDR3: TGTGCCAGCAGCGTAGGGGAACAGGGAAATAATTCACCCCTCCACTTT. The V call is TRBV9, the J call TRBJ1-6; D is possibly TRBD1 (6 bases). The CDR3 is 16 residues long. Germline lookup yields CDR1 SGDLS and CDR2 YYNGEE. Trimming pared 0 bases from V and 5 bases from J, leaving 12 bases between.